The rows below give T cell receptor beta chains drawn from one sample of a study of response to subunit inactivated influenza vaccine. Using its own MiXCR run on the RT-PCR reads, TCRdb lists one record per CDR3 protein. This sample yields about 180,000 distinct CDR3 sequences, of which about 11% are seen a single time; roughly 40% belongs to the top ten. Sequencing used CD8+ T cells sorted from PBMCs, obtained around 25 months after vaccination. These receptors all come from a man aged 50 to 75 who received an inactivated influenza vaccine. The CDR3 runs from the conserved cysteine through the conserved F or W. Each record gives: clone size, J gene, D gene, V gene, CDR3 DNA, CDR3 protein. D genes are given only for firm matches. For some rows the clone size is stated as once, few or many, or as a class when expanded; others skip it.

few	TRBJ2-3	NA	TRBV6-2/TRBV6-3	TGTGCCAGCAGCCTTCTAAGGGTCGGAGCTGGGGAGACAGATACGCAGTATTTT	CASSLLRVGAGETDTQYF
few	TRBJ2-7	NA	TRBV21-1	TGTGCCCCCAGGGGGACTAGTAAATACGAGCAGTACTTC	CAPRGTSKYEQYF
few	TRBJ2-2	NA	TRBV20-1	TGCAGTGCTTTACGCTCCGGGGAGCTGTTTTTT	CSALRSGELFF
many	TRBJ2-4	NA	TRBV28	TGTGCCAGCAGTACCCTTAACAGGGAGGACATTCAGTACTTC	CASSTLNREDIQYF
NA	TRBJ2-7	NA	TRBV29-1	TGCAGCGTTGACGGGGGCGCGAGGCTCGAGCAGTACTTC	CSVDGGARLEQYF
few	TRBJ2-3	TRBD2	TRBV10-3	TGTGCCATCAGTGAGTCAATTAGCGGGGCTGCAGATACGCAGTATTTT	CAISESISGAADTQYF
NA	TRBJ1-1	NA	TRBV7-9	TGTGCCAGCAGTTACAAGACTGAAGCTTTCTTT	CASSYKTEAFF
NA	TRBJ2-7	TRBD1	TRBV12-3/TRBV12-4	TGTGCCAGCAGTTTCTCCGGGACAGGGGACTACGAGCAGTACTTC	CASSFSGTGDYEQYF
many	TRBJ2-7	NA	TRBV7-9	TGTGCCAGCAGCCCGCCAGCCTCCTACGAGCAGTACTTC	CASSPPASYEQYF
few	TRBJ1-2	NA	TRBV20-1	TGCAGTGCTAGTAACACAGGGATCTATGGCTACACCTTC	CSASNTGIYGYTF
many	TRBJ2-5	TRBD2	TRBV10-3	TGTGCCATCAGTGAGTCACTAGCGGGAACGAAAGAGACCCAGTACTTC	CAISESLAGTKETQYF
NA	TRBJ2-7	NA	TRBV6-2/TRBV6-3	TGTGCCAGCAGTTCCGAACTGGAGCAGTACTTC	CASSSELEQYF
NA	TRBJ2-7	TRBD2	TRBV9	TGTGCCAGCAGCGTAGGTGGTCGCGGGAGGGCCCACGAGCAGTACTTC	CASSVGGRGRAHEQYF
NA	TRBJ1-4	NA	TRBV24-1	TGTGCCACCAGTGACGGCACAGGGAGTGAAAAACTGTTTTTT	CATSDGTGSEKLFF
few	TRBJ2-3	NA	TRBV9	TGTGCCAGCAGCGGGTACAGCGGAAGCACAGATACGCAGTATTTT	CASSGYSGSTDTQYF
many	TRBJ2-7	TRBD2	TRBV7-2	TGTGCCAGCAGCGCCGCTAGCGGGCTATACGAGCAGTACTTC	CASSAASGLYEQYF